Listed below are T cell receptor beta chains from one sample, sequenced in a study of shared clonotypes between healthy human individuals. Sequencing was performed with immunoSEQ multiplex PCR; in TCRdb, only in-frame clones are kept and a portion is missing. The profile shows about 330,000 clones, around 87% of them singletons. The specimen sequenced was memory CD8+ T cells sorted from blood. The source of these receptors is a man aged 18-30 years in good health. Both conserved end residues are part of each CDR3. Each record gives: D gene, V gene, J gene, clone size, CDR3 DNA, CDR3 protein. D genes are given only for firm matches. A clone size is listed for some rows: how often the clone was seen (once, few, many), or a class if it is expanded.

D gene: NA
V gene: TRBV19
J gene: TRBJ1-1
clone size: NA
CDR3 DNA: TGTGCCAGTAACAGTGACATGAACACTGAAGCTTTCTTT
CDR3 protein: CASNSDMNTEAFF

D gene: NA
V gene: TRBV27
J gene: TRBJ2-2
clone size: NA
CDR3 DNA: TGTGCCAGCAGTTTAGCGGGTGTAGGCACCGGGGAGCTGTTTTTT
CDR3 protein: CASSLAGVGTGELFF

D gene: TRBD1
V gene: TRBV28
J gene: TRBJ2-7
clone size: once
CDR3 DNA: TGTGCCAGCAACCCCACAGGGGAGACCTACGAGCAGTACTTC
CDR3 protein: CASNPTGETYEQYF

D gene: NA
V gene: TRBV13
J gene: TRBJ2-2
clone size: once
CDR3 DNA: TGTGCCAGCAGCTTAGAGGAGGGCGGGGAGCTGTTTTTT
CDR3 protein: CASSLEEGGELFF

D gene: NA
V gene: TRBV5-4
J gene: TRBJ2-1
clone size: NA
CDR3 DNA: TGTGCCAGCAGCTTGGCGGACTTCAACAATGAGCAGTTCTTC
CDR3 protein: CASSLADFNNEQFF

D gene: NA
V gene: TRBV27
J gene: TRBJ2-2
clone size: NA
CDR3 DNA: TGTGCCAGCAGCCCGATGCAGGGCAGCGGGGAGCTGTTTTTT
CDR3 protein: CASSPMQGSGELFF

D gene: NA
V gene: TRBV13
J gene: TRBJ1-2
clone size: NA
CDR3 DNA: TGTGCCAGCAGCTTAACCCGGACGGGCTATGGCTACACCTTC
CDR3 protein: CASSLTRTGYGYTF

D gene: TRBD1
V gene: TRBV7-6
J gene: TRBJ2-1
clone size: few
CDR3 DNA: TGTGCCAGCAGCCTACTACTACCGGGACAGGGGAACGAGCAGTTCTTC
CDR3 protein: CASSLLLPGQGNEQFF

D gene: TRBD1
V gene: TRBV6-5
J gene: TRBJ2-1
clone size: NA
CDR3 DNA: TGTGCCAGCAGCCCCGCATACGCGACAGGGGTGGGATTCTTC
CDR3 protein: CASSPAYATGVGFF

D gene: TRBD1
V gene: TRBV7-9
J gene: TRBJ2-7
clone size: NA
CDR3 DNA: TGTGCCAGCAGCTTTGGGGACAGGCCCTACGAGCAGTACTTC
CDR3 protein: CASSFGDRPYEQYF

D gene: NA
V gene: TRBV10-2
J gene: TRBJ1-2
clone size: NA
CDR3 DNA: TGCGCCAGCAGTGCGGTGATATGGGAATGGTATGGCTACACCTTC
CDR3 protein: CASSAVIWEWYGYTF

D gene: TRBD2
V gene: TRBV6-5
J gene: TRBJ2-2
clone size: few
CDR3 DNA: TGTGCCAGCAGACCACGGGGGGGCCTACCCGGGGAGCTGTTTTTT
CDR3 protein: CASRPRGGLPGELFF

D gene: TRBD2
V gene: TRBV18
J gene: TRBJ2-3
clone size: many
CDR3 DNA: TGTGCCAGCTCTCATAGCGGGATAAGCACAGATACGCAGTATTTT
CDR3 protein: CASSHSGISTDTQYF

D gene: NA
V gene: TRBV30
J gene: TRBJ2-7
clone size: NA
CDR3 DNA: TGTGCCTGGGGTTTCGAGGACAGCTCCTACGAGCAGTACTTC
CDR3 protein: CAWGFEDSSYEQYF

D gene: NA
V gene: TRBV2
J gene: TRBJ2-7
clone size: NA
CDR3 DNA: TGTGCCAGCAGCCCCCCCCGTGACAGGAGCTACGAGCAGTACTTC
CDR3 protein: CASSPPRDRSYEQYF

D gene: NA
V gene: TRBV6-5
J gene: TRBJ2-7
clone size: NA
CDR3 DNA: TGTGCCCGACCTTACTACGAGCAGTACTTC
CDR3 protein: CARPYYEQYF

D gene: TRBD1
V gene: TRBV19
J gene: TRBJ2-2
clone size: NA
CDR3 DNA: TGTGCCAGTAGTCCCGGGACAGGGGGGACCGGGGAGCTGTTTTTT
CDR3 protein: CASSPGTGGTGELFF

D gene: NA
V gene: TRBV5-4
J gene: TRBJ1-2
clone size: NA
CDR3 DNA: TGTGCCAGCAGCTTGGACAGTAATGGCTACACCTTC
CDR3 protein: CASSLDSNGYTF

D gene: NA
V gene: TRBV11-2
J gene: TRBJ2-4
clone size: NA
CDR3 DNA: TGTGCCAGCAGCTTATGGGATGAGGGGGCCAAAAACATTCAGTACTTC
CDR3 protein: CASSLWDEGAKNIQYF

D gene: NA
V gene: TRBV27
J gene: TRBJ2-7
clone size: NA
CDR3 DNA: TGTGCCAGCAGCACATCGGAAGGGTCCTACGAGCAGTACTTC
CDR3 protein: CASSTSEGSYEQYF

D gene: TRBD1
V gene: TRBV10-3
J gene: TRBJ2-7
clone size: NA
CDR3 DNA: TGTGCCACCGCTGACGGACAGGGAACCCACTACGAGCAGTACTTC
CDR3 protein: CATADGQGTHYEQYF

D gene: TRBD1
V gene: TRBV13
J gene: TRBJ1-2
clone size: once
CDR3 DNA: TGTGCCAGCAGCTTAGGCCTTCAGGGGGGCTATGGCTACACCTTC
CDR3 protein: CASSLGLQGGYGYTF

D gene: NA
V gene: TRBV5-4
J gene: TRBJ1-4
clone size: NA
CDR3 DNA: TGTGCCAGCAGCTTGATGAACGAAAAACTGTTTTTT
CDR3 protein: CASSLMNEKLFF

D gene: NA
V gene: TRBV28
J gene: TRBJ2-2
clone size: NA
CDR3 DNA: TGTGCCAGCAGGTGCGGACCGAACACCGGGGAGCTGTTTTTT
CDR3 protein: CASRCGPNTGELFF

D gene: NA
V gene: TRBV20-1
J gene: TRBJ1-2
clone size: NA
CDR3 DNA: TGCAGTGCTAGGAACTATGGCTACACCTTC
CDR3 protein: CSARNYGYTF

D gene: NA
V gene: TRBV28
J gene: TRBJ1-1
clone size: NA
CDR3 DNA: TGTGCCAGCAGTCGTCCTCCAGGGATTACACATACAGCTTTCTTT
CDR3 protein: CASSRPPGITHTAFF

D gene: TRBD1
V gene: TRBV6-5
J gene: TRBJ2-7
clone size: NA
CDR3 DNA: TGTGCCAGCAGTTACCGTCTCCCGGGACAGAAGTACTTC
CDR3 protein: CASSYRLPGQKYF

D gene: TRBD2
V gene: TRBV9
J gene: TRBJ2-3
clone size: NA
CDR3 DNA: TGTGCCAGCAGCGTAGCGGGGGGGGACACAGATACGCAGTATTTT
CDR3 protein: CASSVAGGDTDTQYF

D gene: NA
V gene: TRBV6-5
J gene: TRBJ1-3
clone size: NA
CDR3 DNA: TGTGCCAGCAGTTACTGGGGGCTTGGAAACACCATATATTTT
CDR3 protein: CASSYWGLGNTIYF

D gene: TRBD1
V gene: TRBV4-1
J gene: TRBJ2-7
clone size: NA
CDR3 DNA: TGCGCCAGCAGCCAAGGAGGGACAGGTTACTACGAGCAGTACTTC
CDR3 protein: CASSQGGTGYYEQYF

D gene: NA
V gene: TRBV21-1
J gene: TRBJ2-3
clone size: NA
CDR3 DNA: TGTGCCAGCAGCAACCCGTATCACTTGAGCACAGATACGCAGTATTTT
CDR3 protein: CASSNPYHLSTDTQYF

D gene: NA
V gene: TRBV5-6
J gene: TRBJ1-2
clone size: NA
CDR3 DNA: TGTGCCAGCAGCTTTCAAGCTAACTATGGCTACACCTTC
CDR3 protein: CASSFQANYGYTF

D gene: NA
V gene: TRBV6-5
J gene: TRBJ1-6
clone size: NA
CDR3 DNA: TGTGCCAGCAAAAGGAGACAGTTCAATTCACCCCTCCACTTT
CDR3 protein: CASKRRQFNSPLHF

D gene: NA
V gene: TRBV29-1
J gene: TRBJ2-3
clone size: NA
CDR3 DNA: TGCAGCGTACCACGAGGCGATACGCAGTATTTT
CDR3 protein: CSVPRGDTQYF

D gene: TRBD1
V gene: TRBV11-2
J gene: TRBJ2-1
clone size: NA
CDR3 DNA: TGTGCCAGCAGCTACGGGACAGGGGCTTCGAGTGAGCAGTTCTTC
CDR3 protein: CASSYGTGASSEQFF

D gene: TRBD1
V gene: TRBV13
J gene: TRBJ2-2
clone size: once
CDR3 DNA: TGTGCCAGCAGCTCGGGACAGGGTTACACCGGGGAGCTGTTTTTT
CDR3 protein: CASSSGQGYTGELFF